The text below deals with one T cell receptor (beta chain). The CDR3 is 12 amino acids. The germline CDR1 and CDR2 sequences are SGHRS and YFSETQ. With 0 bases removed from V and 10 bases from J, the gap between germline ends came to 8 bases. Method: immunoSEQ multiplex PCR; TCRdb's copy keeps in-frame clones and lacks some. Here the sample spans a few hundred thousand clones, 86% being singletons. This specimen comes from a study of blood T cell repertoires in COVID-19. As for the study in general: The cDNA or gDNA used as material had been derived from T cells, B-cell-depleted T cells, or PBMCs.

The clonotype originates from a woman aged 50 to 65 with acute or convalescent COVID-19. The V and J genes are TRBV5-1 and TRBJ2-1; TRBD1 might be the D (5 bases). Material: peripheral blood. The CDR3 reads CASSLERGEQFF. As DNA, the CDR3 is TGCGCCAGCAGCTTGGAAAGGGGAGAGCAGTTCTTC.